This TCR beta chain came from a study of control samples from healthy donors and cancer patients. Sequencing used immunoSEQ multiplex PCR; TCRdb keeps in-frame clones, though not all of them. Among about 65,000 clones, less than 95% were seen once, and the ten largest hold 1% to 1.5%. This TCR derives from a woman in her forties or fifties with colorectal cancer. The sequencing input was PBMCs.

DNA for the CDR3: TGTGCCAGCAGTGCTCCGACTTCGGCCCTCACAGATACGCAGTATTTT. It specifies CASSAPTSALTDTQYF. The gene calls are TRBV6-1 and TRBJ2-3; D is uncertain. The CDR3 length is 16 residues. The germline V and J ends were trimmed by 4 bases and 2 bases, with 16 bases remaining between them. The germline V gene encodes CDR1 MNHNS and CDR2 SASEGT.